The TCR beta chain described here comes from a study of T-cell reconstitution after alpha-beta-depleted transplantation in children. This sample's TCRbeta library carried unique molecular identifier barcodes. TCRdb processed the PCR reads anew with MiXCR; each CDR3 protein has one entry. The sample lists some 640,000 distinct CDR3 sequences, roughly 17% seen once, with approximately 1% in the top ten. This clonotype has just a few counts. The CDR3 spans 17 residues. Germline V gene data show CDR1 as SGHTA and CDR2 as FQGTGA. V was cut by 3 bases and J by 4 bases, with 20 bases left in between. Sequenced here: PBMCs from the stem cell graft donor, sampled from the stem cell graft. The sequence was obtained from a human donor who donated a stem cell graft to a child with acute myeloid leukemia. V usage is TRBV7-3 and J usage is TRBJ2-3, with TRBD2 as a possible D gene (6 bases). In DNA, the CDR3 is TGTGCCAGCAGCTTGGGTCTGGCGGGGTCGTCGGCAGATACGCAGTATTTT. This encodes CASSLGLAGSSADTQYF.